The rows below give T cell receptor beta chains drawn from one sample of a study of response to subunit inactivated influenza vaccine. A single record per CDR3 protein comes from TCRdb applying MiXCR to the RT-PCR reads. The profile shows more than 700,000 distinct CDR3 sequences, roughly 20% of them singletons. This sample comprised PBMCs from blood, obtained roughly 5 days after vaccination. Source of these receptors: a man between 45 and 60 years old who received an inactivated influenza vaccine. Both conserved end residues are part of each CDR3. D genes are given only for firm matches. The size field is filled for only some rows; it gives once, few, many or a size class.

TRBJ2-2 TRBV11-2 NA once TGTGCCCATGTTGAGCGACAGAACACCGGGGAGCTGTTTTTT CAHVERQNTGELFF
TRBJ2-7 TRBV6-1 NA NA TGTGCCAGCAGAAAAACGAAGGACAGAACCTACGAGCAGTACTTC CASRKTKDRTYEQYF
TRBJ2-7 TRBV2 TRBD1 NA TGTGCCAGCAAGAAAACCGGGACAGCTCCCTACGAGCAGTACTTC CASKKTGTAPYEQYF
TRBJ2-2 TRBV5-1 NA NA TGCGCCAGCAGCGTCCAACCCGGCACCGGGGAGCTGTTTTTT CASSVQPGTGELFF
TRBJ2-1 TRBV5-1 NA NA TGCGCCAGCAGCTTGGCACCGATGGATGAGCAGTTCTTC CASSLAPMDEQFF
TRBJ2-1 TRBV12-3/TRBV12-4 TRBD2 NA TGTGCCAGCAGCCCGGGGGAGGGGCGGGAGCCCCGAGATGAGCAGTTCTTC CASSPGEGREPRDEQFF
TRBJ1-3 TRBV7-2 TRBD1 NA TGTGCCAGCAGCCCAGGGACAGCCTCTGGAAACACCATATATTTT CASSPGTASGNTIYF
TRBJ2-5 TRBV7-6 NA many TGTGCCAGCAGCCAAGGACGGACGCAGTACTTC CASSQGRTQYF
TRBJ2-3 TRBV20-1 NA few TGCAGTGCCGTGCCCCTAGCAGATACGCAGTATTTT CSAVPLADTQYF
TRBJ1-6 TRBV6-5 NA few TGTGCCAGCAGTTATCGGGCAACCAATTCACCCCTCCACTTT CASSYRATNSPLHF
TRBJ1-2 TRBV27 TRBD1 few TGTGCCAGCAGTTTATTCTCGGTCGGGACAGGGGGAACCATATTCTATGGCTACACCTTC CASSLFSVGTGGTIFYGYTF
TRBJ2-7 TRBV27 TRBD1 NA TGTGCCAGCAGTTTCCAGGGGGTTTGGGGATACGAGCAGTACTTC CASSFQGVWGYEQYF